The 2 T cell receptor beta chains listed next were all sequenced from one sample in a study of blood T cell dynamics during melanoma immunotherapy. Time point described: pre-treatment baseline. The method was immunoSEQ multiplex PCR; TCRdb's version includes in-frame clones alone and lacks a portion of them. This table has approximately 13,000 clones, roughly 84% appearing once. The specimen was blood, collected from a patient treated with checkpoint blockade. The source of these receptors is a human donor with melanoma.

V usage is TRBV2 and J usage is TRBJ2-2, with D possibly matching TRBD2 (5 bases). Trimming shortened V by 6 bases and J by 0 bases, and 11 bases separated the two germline ends. CDR1 is SNHLY and CDR2 is FYNNEI in the germline V gene. This CDR3 contains 15 residues. CDR3 amino acids: CASRRDPANTGELFF. The CDR3 DNA follows: TGTGCCAGCAGGAGGGATCCAGCGAACACCGGGGAGCTGTTTTTT.

This chain uses TRBV9 with TRBJ2-5; D is undetermined. CDR1 SGDLS and CDR2 YYNGEE come from the germline V gene. The V end was cut by 0 bases, the J end by 5 bases, with 14 bases between. This CDR3 is built from 15 residues. CDR3 amino acids: CASSVEGQTYETQYF. In nucleotides, the CDR3 is TGTGCCAGCAGCGTAGAGGGTCAGACATACGAGACCCAGTACTTC. The variable domain in full, with the rest retrieved from reference TRBV9 and TRBJ2-5, is DSGVTQTPKHLITATGQRVTLRCSPRSGDLSVYWYQQSLDQGLQFLIQYYNGEERAKGNILERFSAQQFPDLHSELNLSSLELGDSALYFCASSVEGQTYETQYFGPGTRLLVL.